The entry below describes one T cell receptor (beta chain). Germline CDR1 and CDR2: LNHNV and YYDKDF (reference sequence). J gave up 5 bases and V 3 bases, and 5 bases lay outside the gene matches. The CDR3 loop spans 16 amino acids. Some clones are missing from TCRdb's copy, which holds only in-frame ones; the method was immunoSEQ multiplex PCR. This table has approximately 81,000 clones, 95% appearing once. The entry originates in a study of technical replicates of blood from a handful of donors. The V and J genes are TRBV15 and TRBJ2-2; TRBD1 aligns across 11 bases. The TCR sequence derives from a human donor in good health. Material for sequencing was T cells isolated from PBMCs. CDR3 in amino acids: CATSSAGTGGTGELFF. The CDR3 nucleotides read TGTGCCACCAGCAGTGCCGGGACAGGGGGGACCGGGGAGCTGTTTTTT.